The clone carrying this TCR beta chain was picked up a small number of times. The protocol was immunoSEQ multiplex PCR, while the TCRdb copy is restricted to in-frame clones and leaves out a portion. Counted here are roughly 300,000 clones, 81% occurring once; the ten biggest clones make up roughly 2.9%. Germline V gives CDR1 SGDLS, CDR2 YYNGEE. The junction had 8 bases not matched to a gene; V was cut back by 0 bases and J by 8 bases. This CDR3 has 16 residues. The entry originates in a study of blood T cell repertoires in COVID-19. Study details: Collection of acute and convalescent COVID-19 samples took place in the United States, Italy and Spain. PBMCs, B-cell-depleted T cells, or T cells were the source of the cDNA or gDNA that made up the material.

The receptor's source is a woman in her fifties or sixties with active or convalescent COVID-19. The chain uses TRBV9 and TRBJ2-4; 10 nucleotides line up with TRBD1. The sample consisted of peripheral blood. The CDR3 DNA reads as TGTGCCAGCAGCGTAGCTTCGGGACAGGGGATGGACATTCAGTACTTC. Encoded protein: CASSVASGQGMDIQYF.